This T cell receptor beta chain was obtained from a study of technical replicates of blood from several donors. V gave up 1 base and J gave up 0 bases; unmatched junction bases: 0. The germline CDR1 and CDR2 sequences are LGHNA and YSLEER. The CDR3 has 16 residues. Sample share makes this clone medium-sized (0.01 to 0.1%). Using immunoSEQ multiplex PCR, the repertoire was profiled, and TCRdb retains in-frame clones only, with some absent. The sample contains about 62,000 clones, about 89% of which appear only once. Input material: PBMCs. The TCR was taken from a human donor in good health. Some clones in this sample may be carry-over from other donors' samples. This chain links TRBV4-3 with TRBJ2-1, with TRBD2 identical over 10 bases. CDR3 DNA sequence: TGCGCCAGCAGCCAAGGACTAGCGGGCTCCTACAATGAGCAGTTCTTC. Encoded protein: CASSQGLAGSYNEQFF.